This T cell receptor beta chain is from a study of metastatic and nonmetastatic thyroid tumors. Study-level results: Benign nodules reportedly had significantly lower TCR beta diversity than malignant thyroid tumors in blood and tumor.

Trimming shortened V by 6 bases and J by 4 bases, and 17 bases separated the two germline ends. CDR1 and CDR2 (germline): WSHSY, SAAADI. This CDR3 contains 15 residues. TCRdb ran MiXCR on the PCR reads. The sample carries around 30,000 clones, over 20% recorded once. Thyroid surgery had not been preceded by any treatment in any patient. On this clone: Its antigen is unknown.

The TCR was taken from a male donor with papillary thyroid cancer or a benign thyroid nodule (not recorded which). Some clones in this sample may be carry-over from other donors' samples. The genes are TRBV10-2 and TRBJ2-3; D might be TRBD2 (6 bases). The source material was tumor tissue. The CDR3 DNA sequence: TGCGCCAGCAGGGCCGGGACTTTGACTTCAGATACGCAGTATTTT. Translating gives CASRAGTLTSDTQYF.